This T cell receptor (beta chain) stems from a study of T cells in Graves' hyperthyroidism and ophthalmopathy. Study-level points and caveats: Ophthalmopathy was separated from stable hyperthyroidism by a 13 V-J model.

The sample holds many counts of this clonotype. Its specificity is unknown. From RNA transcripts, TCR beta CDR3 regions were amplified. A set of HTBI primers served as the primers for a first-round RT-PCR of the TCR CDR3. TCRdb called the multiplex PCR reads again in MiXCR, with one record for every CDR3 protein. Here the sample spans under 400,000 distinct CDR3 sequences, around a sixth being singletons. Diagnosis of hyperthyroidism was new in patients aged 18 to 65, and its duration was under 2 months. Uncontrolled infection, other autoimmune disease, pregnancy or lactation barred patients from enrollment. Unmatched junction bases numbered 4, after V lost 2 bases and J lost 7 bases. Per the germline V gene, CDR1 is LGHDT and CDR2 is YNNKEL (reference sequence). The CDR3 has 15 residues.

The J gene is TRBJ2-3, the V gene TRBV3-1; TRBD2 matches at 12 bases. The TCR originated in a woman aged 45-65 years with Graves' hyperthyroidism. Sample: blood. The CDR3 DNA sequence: TGTGCCAGCAGCCAACTAGCGGGGGGGCATAATACGCAGTATTTT. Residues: CASSQLAGGHNTQYF.